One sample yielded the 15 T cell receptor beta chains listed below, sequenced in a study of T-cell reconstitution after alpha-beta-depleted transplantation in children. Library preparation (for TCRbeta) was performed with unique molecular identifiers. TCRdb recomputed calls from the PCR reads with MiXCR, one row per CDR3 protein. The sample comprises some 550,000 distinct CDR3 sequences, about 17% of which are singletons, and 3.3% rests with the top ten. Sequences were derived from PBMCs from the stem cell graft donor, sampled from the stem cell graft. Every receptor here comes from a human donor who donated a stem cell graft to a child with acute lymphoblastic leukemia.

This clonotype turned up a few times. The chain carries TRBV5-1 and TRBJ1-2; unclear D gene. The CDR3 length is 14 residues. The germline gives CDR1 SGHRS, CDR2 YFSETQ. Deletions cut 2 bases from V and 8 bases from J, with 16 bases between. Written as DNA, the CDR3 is TGCGCCAGCAGCTTCGACGATCCCCGTGACGGCTACACCTTC. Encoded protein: CASSFDDPRDGYTF.

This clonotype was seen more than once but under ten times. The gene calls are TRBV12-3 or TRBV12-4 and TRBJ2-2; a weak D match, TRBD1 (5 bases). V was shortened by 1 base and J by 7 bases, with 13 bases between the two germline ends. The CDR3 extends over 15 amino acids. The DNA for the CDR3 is TGTGCCAGCAGTTTAGGGGCAGGGAAGGGCGGGGAGCTGTTTTTT. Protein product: CASSLGAGKGGELFF.

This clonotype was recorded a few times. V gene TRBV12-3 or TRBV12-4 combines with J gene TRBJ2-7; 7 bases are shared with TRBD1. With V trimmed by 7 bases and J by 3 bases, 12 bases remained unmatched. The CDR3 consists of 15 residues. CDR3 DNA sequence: TGTGCCAGCAAGTTGAAGGGGGCCGGCCTCTACGAGCAGTACTTC. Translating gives CASKLKGAGLYEQYF.

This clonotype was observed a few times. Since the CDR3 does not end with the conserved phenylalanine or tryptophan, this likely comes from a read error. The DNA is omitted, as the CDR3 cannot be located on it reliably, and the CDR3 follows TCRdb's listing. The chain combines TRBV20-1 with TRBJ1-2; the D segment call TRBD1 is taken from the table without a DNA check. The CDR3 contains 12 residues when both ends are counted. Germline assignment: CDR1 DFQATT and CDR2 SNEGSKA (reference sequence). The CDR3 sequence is CSANTGGTQLPV.

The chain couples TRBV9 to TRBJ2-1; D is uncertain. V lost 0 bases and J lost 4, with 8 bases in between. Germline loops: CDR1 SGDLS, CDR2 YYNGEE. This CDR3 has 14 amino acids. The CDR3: CASSVGSAYNEQFF. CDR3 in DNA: TGTGCCAGCAGCGTAGGAAGCGCTTACAATGAGCAGTTCTTC.

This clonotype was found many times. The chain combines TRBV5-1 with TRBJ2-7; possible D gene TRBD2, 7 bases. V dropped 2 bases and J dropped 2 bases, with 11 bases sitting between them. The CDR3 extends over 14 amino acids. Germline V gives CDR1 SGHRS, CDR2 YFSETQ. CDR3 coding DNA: TGCGCCAGCAGCTTCCGGGGGGCACCCTACGAGCAGTACTTC. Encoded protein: CASSFRGAPYEQYF.

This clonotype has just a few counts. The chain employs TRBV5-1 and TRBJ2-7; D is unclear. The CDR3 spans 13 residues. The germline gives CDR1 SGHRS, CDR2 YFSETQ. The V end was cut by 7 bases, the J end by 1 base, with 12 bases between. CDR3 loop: CASGPPDSYEQYF. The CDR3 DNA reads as TGCGCCAGCGGCCCACCGGATTCCTACGAGCAGTACTTC.

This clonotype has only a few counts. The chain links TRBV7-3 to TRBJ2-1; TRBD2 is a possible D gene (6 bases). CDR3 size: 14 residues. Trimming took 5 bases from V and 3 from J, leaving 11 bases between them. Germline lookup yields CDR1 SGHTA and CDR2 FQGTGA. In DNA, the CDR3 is TGTGCCAGCAGCCGAATGGGGGGCTACAATGAGCAGTTCTTC. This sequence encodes CASSRMGGYNEQFF.

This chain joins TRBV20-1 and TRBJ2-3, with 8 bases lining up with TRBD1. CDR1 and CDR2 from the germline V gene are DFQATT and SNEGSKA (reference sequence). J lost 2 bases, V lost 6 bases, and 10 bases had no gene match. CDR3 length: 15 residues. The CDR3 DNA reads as TGCAGTGCGCCAGGACAGGGCCTTTCCACAGATACGCAGTATTTT. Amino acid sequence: CSAPGQGLSTDTQYF.

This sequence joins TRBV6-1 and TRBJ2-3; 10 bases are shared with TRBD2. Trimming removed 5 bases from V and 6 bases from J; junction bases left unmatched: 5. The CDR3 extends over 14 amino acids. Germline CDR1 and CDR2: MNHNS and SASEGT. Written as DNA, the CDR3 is TGTGCCAGCAGTCTCCTAGCGGGAGTGGATACGCAGTATTTT. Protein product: CASSLLAGVDTQYF.

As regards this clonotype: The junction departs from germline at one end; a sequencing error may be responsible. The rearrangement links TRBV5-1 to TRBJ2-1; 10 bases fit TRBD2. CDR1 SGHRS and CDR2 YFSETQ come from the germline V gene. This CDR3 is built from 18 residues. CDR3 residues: CASRLARGLAESYNEQFF. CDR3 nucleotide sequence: TGCGCCAGCAGATTGGCCAGAGGACTAGCGGAATCCTACAATGAGCAGTTCTTC.

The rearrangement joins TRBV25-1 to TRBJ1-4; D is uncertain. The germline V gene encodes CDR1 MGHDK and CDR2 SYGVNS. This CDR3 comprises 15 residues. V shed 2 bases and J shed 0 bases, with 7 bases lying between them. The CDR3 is CASSETAATNEKLFF. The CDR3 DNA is TGTGCCAGCAGTGAAACAGCAGCAACTAATGAAAAACTGTTTTTT.

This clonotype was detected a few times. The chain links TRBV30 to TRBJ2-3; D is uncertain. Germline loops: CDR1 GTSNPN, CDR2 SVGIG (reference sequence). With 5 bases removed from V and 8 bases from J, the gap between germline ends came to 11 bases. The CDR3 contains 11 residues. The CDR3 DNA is TGTGCCTGGGCCAGGTGGGGTACGCAGTATTTT. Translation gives CAWARWGTQYF.

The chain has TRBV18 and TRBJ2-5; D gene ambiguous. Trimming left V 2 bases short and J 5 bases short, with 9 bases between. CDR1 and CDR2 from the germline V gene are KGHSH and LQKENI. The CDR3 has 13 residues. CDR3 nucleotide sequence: TGTGCCAGCTCACCAAGGCTGCTGGAGACCCAGTACTTC. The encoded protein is CASSPRLLETQYF.

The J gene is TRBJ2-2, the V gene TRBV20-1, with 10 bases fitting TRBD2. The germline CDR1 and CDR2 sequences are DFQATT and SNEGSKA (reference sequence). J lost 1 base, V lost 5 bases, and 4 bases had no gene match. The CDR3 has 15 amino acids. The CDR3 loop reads CSAGPSGRNTGELFF. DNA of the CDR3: TGCAGTGCTGGTCCTAGCGGGAGGAACACCGGGGAGCTGTTTTTT.